The following is a T cell receptor (beta chain) sequence with its context. The antigen remains unidentified. Data came from immunoSEQ multiplex PCR; TCRdb stores just in-frame clones and leaves some out. The sample gives around 17,000 clones, 88% of which show up once; 5.5% to 6.5% is in the top ten. Eligibility required adulthood, ileal or ileocolonic Crohn's disease and indicated ileocolonic resection. This entry is derived from a study of T cell repertoires in ileal Crohn's disease. Study-wide points: Active smokers at surgery had more clonal expansions than non-smokers.

This sequence originates from an adult with Crohn's disease. The sample consisted of ileal tissue.

The CDR3 nucleotides are TGTGCCATCAGTCAGAAGGGACAAGACACAGATACGCAGTATTTT. It codes for CAISQKGQDTDTQYF. This chain links TRBV10-3 with TRBJ2-3; TRBD1 might be the D (6 bases). The length of the CDR3 is 15 residues. Germline V CDR1 and CDR2: ENHRY, SYGVKD. V lost 5 bases, J lost 2 bases, and 14 bases lay in between.